This paragraph reports one TCR beta chain. Its antigen is still unknown. Sequencing was performed with immunoSEQ multiplex PCR; in TCRdb, only in-frame clones are kept and a portion is missing. This repertoire shows about 150,000 clones, 75% to 95% found once; its top ten account for about 3.3%. These data originate in a study of T cell responses to AZD1222 COVID-19 vaccine. Study outcomes and limitations: White British donors predominated, females outnumbered males, and clonal diversity was possibly underestimated.

Germline CDR1 is SGHTA and CDR2 is FQGNSA. The V end was cut by 1 base, the J end by 2 bases, with 7 bases between. CDR3 size: 14 residues. The receptor comes from an adult who received the AZD1222 COVID-19 vaccine. The rearrangement uses TRBV7-2 and TRBJ2-3, with no clear D. Sequences were derived from peripheral blood, sampled 28 days after the second AZD1222 dose. CDR3 coding DNA: TGTGCCAGCAGCTTAGAGGCCTTCACAGATACGCAGTATTTT. This sequence encodes CASSLEAFTDTQYF.